These 30 T cell receptor beta chains were all obtained from the same sample, sequenced in a study of blood T cells in healthy people across ages (dated by TCRdb to the mid-2010s). The library was produced with 5' RACE. The sample was run on an Illumina HiSeq 2500. The second PCR ran for about 6 to 12 cycles and used a J-beta primer mix along with a sample-barcoded 5' primer. In TCRdb, the public reads were trimmed at Q25 with fastp and aligned with MiXCR, with productive beta chains retained. Rows are combined by CDR3 protein, so each entry shows the most common genes and DNA. Recorded for this sample are approximately 810,000 distinct CDR3 sequences; around 30% of them occurred a single time. The top ten clones comprise roughly 17% of the sample. The source material was blood. These receptor sequences come from a woman older than 75 in good health.

The V gene is TRBV19, the J gene TRBJ2-7; a possible D gene is TRBD2 (6 bases). Judging by the DNA end, TRBJ2-5 fits better; the J call may be wrong. Germline CDR1 and CDR2: LNHDA and SQIVND (reference sequence). The CDR3 contains 13 residues. The CDR3 loop is CASSIGGRETQYF. The CDR3 region has the DNA TGTGCCAGTAGTATCGGGGGACGGGAGACCCAGTACTTC.

The chain links TRBV7-8 to TRBJ1-2; D ambiguous. The CDR3 is made up of 14 amino acids. V shed 1 base and J shed 0 bases, with 6 bases lying between them. Germline V gene sequence: CDR1 SGHVS, CDR2 FQNEAQ. The CDR3 loop is CASSLVSSNYGYTF. CDR3 in DNA: TGTGCCAGCAGCTTAGTCTCTTCTAACTATGGCTACACCTTC.

This clonotype has only a few counts. The chain carries TRBV7-3 and TRBJ2-7; 8 nucleotides align to TRBD1. Germline V lookup: CDR1 SGHTA, CDR2 FQGTGA. The CDR3 contains 14 residues. The ends lost 5 bases at V and 2 bases at J; junction bases unmatched: 5. CDR3 nucleotides: TGTGCCAGCAGCCTGACAGGGGAGGCCTACGAGCAGTACTTC. Residues: CASSLTGEAYEQYF. Combining the CDR3 with reference TRBV7-3 and TRBJ2-7 gives the whole variable domain GAGVSQTPSNKVTEKGKYVELRCDPISGHTALYWYRQSLGQGPEFLIYFQGTGAADDSGLPNDRFFAVRPEGSVSTLKIQRTERGDSAVYLCASSLTGEAYEQYFGPGTRLTVT.

The rearrangement links TRBV7-2 to TRBJ2-7, with 8 nucleotides matching TRBD1. Trimming removed 0 bases from V and 3 bases from J; junction bases left unmatched: 7. This CDR3 region has 16 residues. Germline V CDR1 and CDR2: SGHTA, FQGNSA. The CDR3 region is CASSLAFGTGLYEQYF. The CDR3 DNA reads as TGTGCCAGCAGCTTAGCTTTCGGGACAGGCCTCTACGAGCAGTACTTC.

This clonotype has a count of ten or more. The chain recombines TRBV7-9 with TRBJ2-1; D is tentatively TRBD1 or TRBD2 (5 bases each). The CDR3 is 14 residues long. Trimming shortened V by 2 bases and J by 4 bases, and 9 bases separated the two germline ends. The germline CDR1 and CDR2 sequences are SEHNR and FQNEAQ (reference sequence). In DNA, the CDR3 is TGTGCCAGCAGCTTACCGGGACCTTACAATGAGCAGTTCTTC. Its translation: CASSLPGPYNEQFF.

This clonotype was detected ten times or more. This chain links TRBV4-2 with TRBJ1-2, with a possible D match to TRBD1 (5 bases). The V gene lost 1 base and the J gene lost 5 bases, with 11 bases spanning the gap. The CDR3 covers 14 residues. Per germline, CDR1 LGHNA and CDR2 YNFKEQ. The CDR3: CASSQATDIYGYTF. CDR3 nucleotides: TGTGCCAGCAGCCAAGCGACAGACATATATGGCTACACCTTC.

This clonotype was detected many times. The chain joins TRBV12-3 or TRBV12-4 to TRBJ1-5, with D tentatively TRBD1 (6 bases). There are 13 residues in the CDR3. V lost 3 bases, J lost 7 bases, and 10 bases lay in between. Written as DNA, the CDR3 is TGTGCCAGCAGTTTCTCCAGGGGACAGCCCCAGCATTTT. Residues: CASSFSRGQPQHF.

For this clonotype: A much bigger clone sits one base away, suggesting this may be a read error. The chain joins TRBV14 to TRBJ2-6; D is undetermined. This CDR3 is built from 17 residues. Germline CDR1 reads SGHDN; CDR2 reads FVKESK. CDR3 DNA: TGTACCAGCAGCCAAGATACCGGTTACTCTGGGGCCAACGTCCTGACTTTC. Protein: CTSSQDTGYSGANVLTF. Full variable domain (rest looked up from reference TRBV14 and TRBJ2-6): EAGVTQFPSHSVIEKGQTVTLRCDPISGHDNLYWYRRVMGKEIKFLLHFVKESKQDESGMPNNRFLAERTGGTYSTLKVQPAELEDSGVYFCTSSQDTGYSGANVLTFGAGSRLTVL.

This clonotype has ten or more counts. The chain recombines TRBV10-3 with TRBJ2-7; 9 bases align to TRBD2. The V gene's germline CDR1 is ENHRY and CDR2 SYGVKD. The CDR3 runs 16 residues. Trimming cost V 0 bases and J 0 bases; bases outside gene matches: 3. CDR3 in amino acids: CAISESASGVSYEQYF. For the CDR3, the DNA is TGTGCCATCAGTGAGTCAGCTAGCGGGGTCTCCTACGAGCAGTACTTC.

V is TRBV2 and J is TRBJ1-5, with D possibly TRBD1 on 6 matching bases. This CDR3 is built from 15 residues. Germline V gene lookup returns CDR1 SNHLY and CDR2 FYNNEI. Trimming took off 5 bases at V and 7 bases at J, with 18 bases between the two ends. The CDR3 nucleotides read TGTGCCAGCAGTCGAAACTGGGGGGCCGCGCAGCCCCAGCATTTT. Protein product: CASSRNWGAAQPQHF.

Worth noting for this clonotype: One base away lies a much larger clone, so this may be a sequencing read error. The chain has TRBV6-2 or TRBV6-3 and TRBJ1-5; no definite D call. CDR3 length equals 15 residues. Germline V gene lookup returns CDR1 MNHEY and CDR2 SVGEGT. The CDR3 DNA sequence: TGTACCAGCAGTTACTCGGCGGGGAGCAATCAGCCCCAGCATTTT. This translates into CTSSYSAGSNQPQHF.

This clonotype was counted only a few times. Possible read error: a much larger clone is one base away. The rearrangement uses TRBV6-5 and TRBJ2-6, with D uncertain. The germline CDR1 and CDR2 sequences are MNHEY and SVGAGI. The CDR3 length is 13 residues. The CDR3 sequence is CTSSPPGANVLTF. The CDR3 region has the DNA TGTACCAGCAGTCCTCCCGGGGCCAACGTCCTGACTTTC.

Concerning this clonotype itself: At one end the junction does not follow the germline gene, possibly because of a read error. The chain couples TRBV30 to TRBJ2-2; TRBD2 might be the D (5 bases). The CDR3 loop spans 14 amino acids. Germline V gene data show CDR1 as GTSNPN and CDR2 as SVGIG (reference sequence). The CDR3 DNA is TGTGCCTGGAGACCCCAAACGAACACCGGGGAGCGGTTTTTT. This sequence encodes CAWRPQTNTGERFF.

Only a few counts were recorded for this clonotype. V gene TRBV5-1 combines with J gene TRBJ2-2, with 7 bases matching TRBD2. The CDR3 is 17 amino acids. CDR1 and CDR2 (germline): SGHRS, YFSETQ. Trimming took 1 base from V and 6 from J; bases not matched to a gene: 12. CDR3 sequence: CASSLHRRDYRAGELFF. DNA for the CDR3: TGCGCCAGCAGCTTGCACAGACGGGACTATCGCGCCGGGGAGCTGTTTTTT.

This clonotype has ten or more counts. V is TRBV10-3 and J is TRBJ2-1, with TRBD2 matching over 11 bases. CDR1 and CDR2 (germline): ENHRY, SYGVKD. The trim removed 2 bases at V and 11 bases at J, leaving 8 bases unmatched. This CDR3 contains 15 residues. In nucleotides, the CDR3 is TGTGCCATCAGTGAGGTTAATAGCGGGGGGGCGCAGCAGTTCTTC. It yields the protein CAISEVNSGGAQQFF.

This clonotype was seen more than once but under ten times. This chain connects TRBV7-9 to TRBJ1-2; possible D gene TRBD1, 6 bases. The CDR3 consists of 16 residues. The V gene's germline CDR1 is SEHNR and CDR2 FQNEAQ (reference sequence). V shed 2 bases and J shed 6 bases, with 19 bases lying between them. The CDR3 bases are TGTGCCAGCAGCTTAAACAGGGATAGCTCCGGGGATGGCTACACCTTC. This codes for CASSLNRDSSGDGYTF. Full variable domain (remainder filled in from reference TRBV7-9 and TRBJ1-2): DTGVSQNPRHKITKRGQNVTFRCDPISEHNRLYWYRQTLGQGPEFLTYFQNEAQLEKSRLLSDRFSAERPKGSFSTLEIQRTEQGDSAMYLCASSLNRDSSGDGYTFGSGTRLTVV.

This clonotype was seen many times. V is TRBV18 and J is TRBJ2-3; 7 bases align to TRBD1. The CDR3 consists of 16 residues. V trimming: 6 bases; J trimming: 2 bases; junction bases outside the gene matches: 11. Germline CDR1 reads KGHSH; CDR2 reads LQKENI. The CDR3 region has the DNA TGTGCCAGCTCCCGAACGCCGGGACAGCCCACAGATACGCAGTATTTT. This encodes CASSRTPGQPTDTQYF.

This clonotype has a handful of counts. The chain couples TRBV6-2 or TRBV6-3 to TRBJ1-1, with D unclear. Germline V gives CDR1 MNHEY, CDR2 SVGEGT. The CDR3 covers 13 residues. V lost 6 bases to trimming and J lost 4 bases, with 12 bases between them. As DNA, the CDR3 is TGTGCCAGCAGGACGTCAGTTCCCACTGAAGCTTTCTTT. Translation gives CASRTSVPTEAFF.

The chain joins TRBV5-1 to TRBJ2-3; 8 bases line up with TRBD1. The CDR3 spans 15 residues. With 2 bases clipped from V and 2 bases from J, the junction kept 4 bases outside the gene matches. Germline V gene lookup returns CDR1 SGHRS and CDR2 YFSETQ. Here the CDR3 DNA reads TGCGCCAGCAGCTTACGGACAGGGCTCACAGATACGCAGTATTTT. It is translated as CASSLRTGLTDTQYF. Looking up the rest from reference TRBV5-1 and TRBJ2-3 gives the full variable domain: KAGVTQTPRYLIKTRGQQVTLSCSPISGHRSVSWYQQTPGQGLQFLFEYFSETQRNKGNFPGRFSGRQFSNSRSEMNVSTLELGDSALYLCASSLRTGLTDTQYFGPGTRLTVL.

This clonotype showed up many times. The genes are TRBV7-2 and TRBJ2-6; 8 bases are a match to TRBD2. V lost 5 bases, J lost 4 bases, and 4 bases stayed unmatched. Germline V gene sequence: CDR1 SGHTA, CDR2 FQGNSA. The CDR3 is 15 residues long. CDR3 sequence: CASSPGGDGANVLTF. Here the CDR3 DNA reads TGTGCCAGCAGCCCGGGAGGGGACGGGGCCAACGTCCTGACTTTC.

As concerns this clonotype: A much larger clone lies one base from this, so it may be a read error. CDR3 amino acids: CAISEFRTGNYGYTF. CDR3 nucleotide sequence: TGTGCCATCAGTGAGTTCAGGACGGGGAACTATGGCTACACCTTC. The chain uses TRBV10-3 and TRBJ1-2; D is uncertain. In germline, CDR1 is ENHRY, CDR2 SYGVKD. The CDR3 totals 15 residues. Deletions cut 1 base from V and 2 bases from J, with 11 bases between.

This sequence joins TRBV7-8 and TRBJ1-6; 8 bases line up with TRBD1. This CDR3 is built from 18 residues. The J segment lost 7 bases and the V segment lost 5 bases, leaving 16 bases of the junction unmatched. Germline V lookup: CDR1 SGHVS, CDR2 FQNEAQ. The CDR3: CASSNNYGWDRSNSPLHF. DNA for the CDR3: TGTGCCAGCAGCAACAATTATGGGTGGGACAGGTCAAATTCACCCCTCCACTTT.

This chain connects TRBV12-3 or TRBV12-4 to TRBJ2-3; D unresolved. The CDR3 has 13 amino acids. Trimming stripped 5 bases from V and 1 base from J, with 7 bases between. CDR3 sequence (DNA): TGTGCCAGCAGTCACGATGGCACAGATACGCAGTATTTT. This translates into CASSHDGTDTQYF.

This clonotype was observed at least ten times. V usage is TRBV11-2 and J usage is TRBJ1-2; D unresolved. The CDR3 is 12 residues long. V lost 4 bases and J 2 bases, leaving 5 bases between the germline ends. Per the germline V gene, CDR1 is SGHAT and CDR2 is FQNNGV. The CDR3 bases are TGTGCCAGCAGCTCAGAGAACTATGGCTACACCTTC. It yields the protein CASSSENYGYTF.

V gene TRBV6-5 combines with J gene TRBJ1-1; possibly TRBD1 for D (6 bases). The CDR3 sequence is 16 residues long. V was trimmed by 4 bases and J by 7 bases, leaving 22 bases between them. The V gene's germline CDR1 is MNHEY and CDR2 SVGAGI. Written as DNA, the CDR3 is TGTGCCAGCAGTTCCCCGGGGGGGCCTACCGGGGATGAAGCTTTCTTT. Translation: CASSSPGGPTGDEAFF.

This clonotype was observed many times. The rearrangement uses TRBV12-3 or TRBV12-4 and TRBJ2-7; no definite D call. The CDR3 is 12 residues long. V lost 7 bases, J lost 2 bases, and 9 bases lay in between. The CDR3 region has the DNA TGTGCCAGCACGCGCGGAACCTACGAGCAGTACTTC. It yields the protein CASTRGTYEQYF.

V usage is TRBV20-1 and J usage is TRBJ2-5, with D possibly being TRBD1 (6 bases). The V gene lost 6 bases and the J gene lost 1 base, with 15 bases spanning the gap. Looked up from germline, CDR1 is DFQATT and CDR2 is SNEGSKA (reference sequence). The CDR3 runs 14 residues. The CDR3 DNA reads TGCAGTGCGGGGGCGTGGGGGTCCCAAGAGACCCAGTACTTC. Translated: CSAGAWGSQETQYF.

A note on this clonotype: A much larger clone is a single base away; this may be a read error. The chain joins TRBV30 to TRBJ2-7; D remains ambiguous. CDR3 size: 11 residues. Trimming stripped 2 bases from V and 3 bases from J, with 5 bases between. CDR1 is GTSNPN, CDR2 SVGIG, per germline (reference sequence). CDR3 sequence: CAWSKCYEQYF. The DNA for the CDR3 is TGTGCCTGGAGTAAGTGCTACGAGCAGTACTTC.

Points on this clonotype: Its ends do not fully match the called genes, so a read error is possible. The rearrangement uses TRBV20-1 and TRBJ1-4; D unresolved. Germline CDR1 DFQATT, CDR2 SNEGSKA (reference sequence). CDR3 size: 17 residues. DNA of the CDR3: TGCAGTGCTGGAGATCACCGAAGGAGCGCAACTAATGAAAAACTGTTTTTT. It codes for CSAGDHRRSATNEKLFF.

A few counts support this clonotype. This may arise from a read error, as a much more abundant clone is one base away. The rearrangement joins TRBV6-2 or TRBV6-3 to TRBJ2-1, with 11 bases matching TRBD2. Looked up from germline, CDR1 is MNHEY and CDR2 is SVGEGT. This CDR3 contains 14 residues. V dropped 7 bases and J dropped 6; count of bases not matched to a gene: 5. The CDR3 bases are TGTGCCAGCACCCGGACTAGCGGGTGCAATGAGCAGTTCTTC. Protein product: CASTRTSGCNEQFF.